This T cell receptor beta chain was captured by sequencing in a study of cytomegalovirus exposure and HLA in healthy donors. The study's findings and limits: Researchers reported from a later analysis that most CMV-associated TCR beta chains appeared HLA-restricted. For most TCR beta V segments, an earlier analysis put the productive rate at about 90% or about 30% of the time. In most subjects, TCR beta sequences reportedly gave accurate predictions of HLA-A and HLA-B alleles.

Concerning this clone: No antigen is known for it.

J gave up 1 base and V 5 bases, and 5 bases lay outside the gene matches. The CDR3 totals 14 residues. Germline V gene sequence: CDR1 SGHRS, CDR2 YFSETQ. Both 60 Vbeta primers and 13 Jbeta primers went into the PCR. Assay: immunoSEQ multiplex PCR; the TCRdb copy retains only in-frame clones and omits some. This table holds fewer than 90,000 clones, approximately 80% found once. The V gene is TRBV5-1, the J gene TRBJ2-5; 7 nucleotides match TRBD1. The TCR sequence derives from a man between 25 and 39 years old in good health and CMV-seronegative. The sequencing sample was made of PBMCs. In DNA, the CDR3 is TGCGCCAGCAGAAAGGGGGCGGCCCAAGAGACCCAGTACTTC. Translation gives CASRKGAAQETQYF.